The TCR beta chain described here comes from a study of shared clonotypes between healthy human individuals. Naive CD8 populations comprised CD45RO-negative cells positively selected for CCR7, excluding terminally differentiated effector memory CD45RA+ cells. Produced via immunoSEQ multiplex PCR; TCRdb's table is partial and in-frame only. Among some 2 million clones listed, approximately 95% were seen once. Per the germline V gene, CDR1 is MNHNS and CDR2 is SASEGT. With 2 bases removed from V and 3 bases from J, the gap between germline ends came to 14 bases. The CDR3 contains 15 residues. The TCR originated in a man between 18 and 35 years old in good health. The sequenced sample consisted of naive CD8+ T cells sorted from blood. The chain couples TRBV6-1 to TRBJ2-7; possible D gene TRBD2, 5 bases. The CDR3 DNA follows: TGTGCCAGCAGTGAATTACTAGGTCCTTACTACGAGCAGTACTTC. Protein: CASSELLGPYYEQYF.